These T cell receptor beta chains were read from a single sample in a study of blood T cells in healthy people across ages. Each CDR3 protein gets one entry after TCRdb re-called the 5' RACE reads with MiXCR. The sample includes about 1,600,000 distinct CDR3 sequences, 35% to 45% of them seen just once. The sequencing input was blood. These TCRs come from a young woman in good health. Each CDR3 is given with its conserved first and last residue. Each record gives: V gene, clone size, J gene, D gene, CDR3 DNA, CDR3 protein. D genes are given only for firm matches. Not all rows give a size; the values are once, few, many and, for expanded clones, a class.

V: TRBV25-1
size: -
J: TRBJ1-1
D: -
DNA: TGTGCCAGCAGTGAAGCAGGGCTCACTGAAGCTTTCTTT
CDR3: CASSEAGLTEAFF

V: TRBV29-1
size: few
J: TRBJ2-1
D: -
DNA: TGCAGCTTCAGGGGCGAACACAATGAGCAGTTCTTC
CDR3: CSFRGEHNEQFF

V: TRBV29-1
size: -
J: TRBJ2-7
D: -
DNA: TGCAGCGCTGCCAGCTCTTCCTACGAGCAGTACTTC
CDR3: CSAASSSYEQYF

V: TRBV27
size: -
J: TRBJ2-3
D: -
DNA: TGTGCCAGCAGATACTTTATCACAGATACGCAGTATTTT
CDR3: CASRYFITDTQYF

V: TRBV20-1
size: -
J: TRBJ2-1
D: -
DNA: TGCAGTGCTGCGGGCCCCCTCCCCTACAATGAGCAGTTCTTC
CDR3: CSAAGPLPYNEQFF

V: TRBV7-6
size: -
J: TRBJ2-7
D: -
DNA: TGTGCCAGCAGCTTAGGGCCTCGGACAGCCTCCTACGAGCAGTACTTC
CDR3: CASSLGPRTASYEQYF

V: TRBV2
size: -
J: TRBJ2-7
D: TRBD2
DNA: TGTGCCAGCAGGAGAGCGGGGCCCTCTAACGAGCAGTACTTC
CDR3: CASRRAGPSNEQYF

V: TRBV12-5
size: -
J: TRBJ2-1
D: -
DNA: TGTGCTAGTGGTTTGTGGGCAGCGGTAGTGGTTAGTAGGAATGAGCAGTTCTTC
CDR3: CASGLWAAVVVSRNEQFF

V: TRBV7-9
size: many
J: TRBJ2-5
D: -
DNA: TGTGCCAGCAGCTTAGTGGGGGGCCAAGAGACCCAGTACTTC
CDR3: CASSLVGGQETQYF

V: TRBV5-1
size: -
J: TRBJ2-1
D: TRBD2
DNA: TGCGCCAGCAGCGCCCTGTTAGCGGGAGGGCCGGATGAGCAGTTCTTC
CDR3: CASSALLAGGPDEQFF

V: TRBV15
size: few
J: TRBJ2-2
D: TRBD2
DNA: TGTGCCACCAGCAGAGATGGGGCTAGCGGAGACACCGGGGAGCTGTTTTTT
CDR3: CATSRDGASGDTGELFF

V: TRBV1
size: -
J: TRBJ2-3
D: -
DNA: TGCACCAGCAGCCAAGTAGCTAAGCCAAGTATTGTAGCGGGGGGGCCCTACACAGATACGCAGTATTTT
CDR3: CTSSQVAKPSIVAGGPYTDTQYF

V: TRBV20-1
size: few
J: TRBJ2-7
D: TRBD2
DNA: TGCAGTGCTGGAACTAGCGGGGACTCCTACGAGCAGTACTTC
CDR3: CSAGTSGDSYEQYF

V: TRBV20-1
size: few
J: TRBJ2-2
D: -
DNA: TGCAGTGCTAGGCAGGCCAGCCGAGGCACCGGGGAGCTGTTTTTT
CDR3: CSARQASRGTGELFF

V: TRBV20-1
size: few
J: TRBJ1-6
D: -
DNA: TGCAGTGCTAGGCCAGGGATGGATAATTCACCCCTCCACTTT
CDR3: CSARPGMDNSPLHF

V: TRBV3-1
size: -
J: TRBJ2-5
D: -
DNA: TGTGCCAGCAGCCAAGCAGTGGCGCGGGAGACCCAGTACTTC
CDR3: CASSQAVARETQYF

V: TRBV29-1
size: few
J: TRBJ2-7
D: -
DNA: TGCAGCGCCGTTGGAGCCTACGAGCAGTACTTC
CDR3: CSAVGAYEQYF

V: TRBV6-5
size: -
J: TRBJ1-1
D: -
DNA: TGTGCCAGCAGGCGAGCGGGGGGGAACACTGAAGCTTTCTTT
CDR3: CASRRAGGNTEAFF

V: TRBV18
size: -
J: TRBJ2-3
D: -
DNA: TGTGCCAGCTCACCTACCCTTATACCTAATACGCAGTATTTT
CDR3: CASSPTLIPNTQYF

V: TRBV27
size: -
J: TRBJ2-7
D: TRBD1
DNA: TGTGCCAGCAGTTTTTCCGGGACAGGGGTTAGCGAGCAGTACTTC
CDR3: CASSFSGTGVSEQYF

V: TRBV4-1
size: few
J: TRBJ2-3
D: TRBD2
DNA: TGCGCCAGCAGCCAAGAAAGACTAGCGGGGGTCACAGATACGCAGTATTTT
CDR3: CASSQERLAGVTDTQYF

V: TRBV20-1
size: few
J: TRBJ2-1
D: -
DNA: TGCAGCGCCTGGGCCCACTCCTACAATGAGCAGTTCTTC
CDR3: CSAWAHSYNEQFF

V: TRBV10-3
size: few
J: TRBJ2-1
D: TRBD2
DNA: TGTGCCATCAGCCCGACTAGCGGGCGATACAATGAGCAGTTCTTC
CDR3: CAISPTSGRYNEQFF

V: TRBV27
size: -
J: TRBJ2-7
D: -
DNA: TGTGCCAGCAGTTCCCACCGCGCAGGGAATTACGAGCAGTACTTC
CDR3: CASSSHRAGNYEQYF

V: TRBV29-1
size: many
J: TRBJ2-4
D: TRBD2
DNA: TGCAGCGTTGCCGGGGTGTCGGGAGGTGAAAACATTCAGTACTTC
CDR3: CSVAGVSGGENIQYF

V: TRBV20-1
size: -
J: TRBJ2-1
D: TRBD1
DNA: TGCAGTGCCGCACAGGGGCGCGAGGATGAGCAGTTCTTC
CDR3: CSAAQGREDEQFF

V: TRBV4-1
size: -
J: TRBJ2-7
D: -
DNA: TGCGCCAGCAGCCAAGTTAGCGGTGACTCCTACGAGCAGTACTTC
CDR3: CASSQVSGDSYEQYF

V: TRBV6-1
size: -
J: TRBJ2-5
D: TRBD2
DNA: TGTGCCAGCAGTGCGGGACTAGCGGAAGGGGGGACCCAGTACTTC
CDR3: CASSAGLAEGGTQYF

V: TRBV3-1
size: -
J: TRBJ2-7
D: -
DNA: TGTGCCAGCAGCCAAGAATGGGGAAACGAGCAGTACTTC
CDR3: CASSQEWGNEQYF

V: TRBV27
size: -
J: TRBJ1-5
D: TRBD1
DNA: TGTGCCAGCGCCGCACAGGGGGCGAATCAGCCCCAGCATTTT
CDR3: CASAAQGANQPQHF

V: TRBV21-1
size: once
J: TRBJ2-3
D: -
DNA: TGTGCCAGCAGCAAAGAGGGGGCCCCCGGACAGGGGCACGGAGATACGCAGTATTTT
CDR3: CASSKEGAPGQGHGDTQYF

V: TRBV29-1
size: -
J: TRBJ2-1
D: -
DNA: TGCAGCGTTGAACTCCTAGGGCCCAATGAGCAGTTCTTC
CDR3: CSVELLGPNEQFF

V: TRBV6-1
size: -
J: TRBJ2-7
D: -
DNA: TGTGCCAGCACCTACACGAGCGGCTCCCCAGCCGAGCAGTACTTC
CDR3: CASTYTSGSPAEQYF

V: TRBV6-5
size: -
J: TRBJ1-6
D: -
DNA: TGTGCCAGCAGTTATTCCTTTGGGGATTCACCCCTCCACTTT
CDR3: CASSYSFGDSPLHF

V: TRBV2
size: -
J: TRBJ1-2
D: -
DNA: TGTGCCAGCAGTGAAGGAGAGGGGGTAGGGGGCTACACCTTC
CDR3: CASSEGEGVGGYTF

V: TRBV7-2
size: -
J: TRBJ2-5
D: -
DNA: TGTGCCAGCAGCCGATCGACTAGCCAAGAGACCCAGTACTTC
CDR3: CASSRSTSQETQYF

V: TRBV21-1
size: -
J: TRBJ1-5
D: -
DNA: TGTGCCAGCAGCAGGGACAGGACTCTAAGTAGCAATCAGCCCCAGCATTTT
CDR3: CASSRDRTLSSNQPQHF

V: TRBV20-1
size: -
J: TRBJ2-7
D: TRBD1
DNA: TGCAGTGCTAGAGGAGCTGACCTCGGGACAGATGTTTACGAGCAGTACTTC
CDR3: CSARGADLGTDVYEQYF

V: TRBV4-1
size: -
J: TRBJ1-1
D: TRBD1
DNA: TGCGCCAGCAGCCACCGGGACAGGGGAGGGACTGGAGCTTTCTTT
CDR3: CASSHRDRGGTGAFF

V: TRBV4-1
size: -
J: TRBJ2-7
D: TRBD2
DNA: TGCGCCAGCAGCCAGGGGACTAGCGGGGGACTCTACAATGAGCAGTACTTC
CDR3: CASSQGTSGGLYNEQYF

V: TRBV29-1
size: -
J: TRBJ1-2
D: -
DNA: TGCAGCGTTGATGTGGCCAGGGCCCATGGCTACACCTTC
CDR3: CSVDVARAHGYTF

V: TRBV29-1
size: many
J: TRBJ2-5
D: -
DNA: TGCAGCGTCCAAGAAGAGACCCAGTACTTC
CDR3: CSVQEETQYF

V: TRBV20-1
size: few
J: TRBJ1-5
D: -
DNA: TGCAGTGCCCCCGGCAATGGGGACGGCAATCAGCCCCAGCATTTT
CDR3: CSAPGNGDGNQPQHF

V: TRBV29-1
size: few
J: TRBJ2-7
D: -
DNA: TGCAGCGTTGAAAATTCCCTGGGCTCCTACGAGCAGTACTTC
CDR3: CSVENSLGSYEQYF

V: TRBV5-1
size: -
J: TRBJ2-3
D: -
DNA: TGCGCCAGCAGCTTCCGGGGGCTCACAGATACGCAGTATTTT
CDR3: CASSFRGLTDTQYF

V: TRBV15
size: many
J: TRBJ2-1
D: -
DNA: TGTGCCACCAGCAGACGGGAACTGTCGAATGAGCAGTTCTTC
CDR3: CATSRRELSNEQFF

V: TRBV20-1
size: -
J: TRBJ2-5
D: TRBD2
DNA: TGCAGTGCTGCGGGACTAGGAGGAGAGACCCAGTACTTC
CDR3: CSAAGLGGETQYF